Below are 3 T cell receptor beta chains sequenced from a single sample in a study of blood T cell repertoires in COVID-19. Sequencing used immunoSEQ multiplex PCR; TCRdb keeps in-frame clones, though not all of them. Among about 170,000 clones listed, around 82% were seen once. Sequencing was done on a sample of peripheral blood. The receptors here all came from an older man with active or convalescent COVID-19.

This clone was observed a single time. The chain uses TRBV18 and TRBJ1-1, with D hard to call. Deletions cut 2 bases from V and 0 bases from J, with 10 bases between. This CDR3 has 15 residues. Germline values: CDR1 KGHSH, CDR2 LQKENI. The chain's CDR3 is CASSPNRVLNTEAFF. The CDR3 bases are TGTGCCAGCTCACCAAATCGGGTCTTGAACACTGAAGCTTTCTTT.

Only a few counts were recorded for this clone. This chain connects TRBV18 to TRBJ2-2; TRBD1 matches 8 bases. The germline V gene has CDR1 KGHSH and CDR2 LQKENI. Unmatched junction bases numbered 7, after V lost 3 bases and J lost 4 bases. The CDR3 consists of 16 residues. CDR3 coding DNA: TGTGCCAGCTCACCTCGGACAGGGTGGACCACCGGGGAGCTGTTTTTT. Amino acids: CASSPRTGWTTGELFF.

The rearrangement joins TRBV11-2 to TRBJ2-7; possibly TRBD1 for D (6 bases). The ends were cut back, 4 bases at V and 0 bases at J, with 25 bases in the middle. Germline V CDR1 and CDR2: SGHAT, FQNNGV. The CDR3 is made up of 19 amino acids. The CDR3 sequence is CASSSQGLRGGLSSYEQYF. The CDR3 region has the DNA TGTGCCAGCAGCTCCCAGGGGCTTAGAGGCGGGCTGAGCTCCTACGAGCAGTACTTC. The whole variable domain, remainder taken from reference TRBV11-2 and TRBJ2-7, is EAGVAQSPRYKIIEKRQSVAFWCNPISGHATLYWYQQILGQGPKLLIQFQNNGVVDDSQLPKDRFSAERLKGVDSTLKIQPAKLEDSAVYLCASSSQGLRGGLSSYEQYFGPGTRLTVT.